The clone carrying this T cell receptor (beta chain) is a singleton in its sample. The sample originates from a study of control samples from healthy donors and cancer patients. Generated by immunoSEQ multiplex PCR, the TCRdb table keeps only in-frame clones and is missing some. Of about 130,000 clones listed, roughly 84% are singletons. This clonotype was sampled from a young man in good health. The sample taken for sequencing was blood.

CDR3 DNA: TGTGCCAGCTCACCGGTGGAGACCCAGTACTTC. Amino acid sequence: CASSPVETQYF. The chain joins TRBV18 to TRBJ2-5, with unresolved D. The ends were cut back, 3 bases at V and 5 bases at J, with 4 bases in the middle. The CDR3 runs to 11 residues. CDR1 is KGHSH, CDR2 LQKENI, per germline. The entire variable domain, with the rest obtained from reference TRBV18 and TRBJ2-5, is as follows: NAGVMQNPRHLVRRRGQEARLRCSPMKGHSHVYWYRQLPEEGLKFMVYLQKENIIDESGMPKERFSAEFPKEGPSILRIQQVVRGDSAAYFCASSPVETQYFGPGTRLLVL.